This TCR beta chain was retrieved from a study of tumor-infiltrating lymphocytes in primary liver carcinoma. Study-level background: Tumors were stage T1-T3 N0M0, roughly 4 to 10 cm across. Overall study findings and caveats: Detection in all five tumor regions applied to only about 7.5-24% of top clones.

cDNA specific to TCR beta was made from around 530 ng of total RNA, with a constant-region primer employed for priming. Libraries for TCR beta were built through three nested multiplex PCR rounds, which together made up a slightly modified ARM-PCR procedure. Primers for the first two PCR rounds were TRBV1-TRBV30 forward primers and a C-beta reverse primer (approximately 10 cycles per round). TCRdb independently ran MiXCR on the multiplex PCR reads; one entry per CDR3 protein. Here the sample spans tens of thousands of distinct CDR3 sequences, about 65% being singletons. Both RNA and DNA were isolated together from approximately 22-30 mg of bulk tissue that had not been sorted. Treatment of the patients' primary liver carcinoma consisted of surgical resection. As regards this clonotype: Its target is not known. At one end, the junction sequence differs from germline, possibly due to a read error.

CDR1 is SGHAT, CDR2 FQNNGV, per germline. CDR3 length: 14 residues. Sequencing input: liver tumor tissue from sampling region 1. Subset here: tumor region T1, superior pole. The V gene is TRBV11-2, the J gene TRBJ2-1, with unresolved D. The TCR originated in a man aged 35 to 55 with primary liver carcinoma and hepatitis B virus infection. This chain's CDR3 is CASSLYRLISEHFF. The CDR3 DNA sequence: TGTGCCAGCAGCTTATACCGGCTAATTAGTGAGCACTTCTTT.